The 26 T cell receptor beta chains below come from one sample, sequenced in a study of T-cell memory formation after mild COVID-19. TCRdb itself ran the 5' RACE reads through MiXCR, one entry per CDR3 protein. This table holds about 560,000 distinct CDR3 sequences, more than 15% found once. The sequenced sample consisted of PBMCs or a T cell subset sorted from them (not recorded which). The receptors were sampled from an adult woman who had mild COVID-19 (a few samples of this study predate the infection). Cell type and time point are not known.

The J gene is TRBJ1-6, the V gene TRBV20-1, with D possibly being TRBD1 (6 bases). CDR1 is DFQATT and CDR2 is SNEGSKA in the germline V gene (reference sequence). Trimming removed 5 bases at V and 0 bases at J, with 11 bases between. CDR3 length: 15 residues. The CDR3 here is CSACDRSSYNSPLHF. CDR3 nucleotide sequence: TGCAGTGCTTGTGACAGGAGCTCCTATAATTCACCCCTCCACTTT.

This chain connects TRBV7-9 to TRBJ2-3; 10 bases map to TRBD2. Germline values: CDR1 SEHNR, CDR2 FQNEAQ (reference sequence). V lost 2 bases to trimming and J lost 2 bases; unmatched junction nucleotides: 10. The CDR3 has 18 amino acids. CDR3 nucleotide sequence: TGTGCCAGCAGCTTAACCCTCTGGCTAGCGGGAGACACAGATACGCAGTATTTT. This encodes CASSLTLWLAGDTDTQYF.

The chain couples TRBV2 to TRBJ1-1, with TRBD1 identical over 9 bases. From germline, CDR1 is SNHLY and CDR2 FYNNEI. The V and J ends lost 8 bases and 5 bases, in that order; junction bases with no gene match: 9. This CDR3 comprises 14 residues. The DNA for the CDR3 is TGTGCCAGCGGCACGGACAGGGGCATAACTGAAGCTTTCTTT. Its protein is CASGTDRGITEAFF.

This clonotype has ten or more counts. The chain recombines TRBV29-1 with TRBJ2-7; 8 bases match TRBD2. CDR3 size: 14 residues. V was pared by 1 base and J by 2 bases, with 4 bases of the junction left unmatched. The germline gives CDR1 SQVTM, CDR2 ANQGSEA. The CDR3: CSVEGTSGPYEQYF. The CDR3 bases are TGCAGCGTTGAAGGCACTAGCGGTCCCTACGAGCAGTACTTC.

The sample holds a few counts of this clonotype. The chain has TRBV24-1 and TRBJ2-1, with TRBD2 matching over 7 bases. CDR3 length: 18 residues. From germline, CDR1 is KGHDR and CDR2 SFDVKD. Losses at the gene ends were 4 bases for V and 0 bases for J; bases not matched to a gene: 11. CDR3 loop: CATSDTTRGGSSYNEQFF. The CDR3 region has the DNA TGTGCCACCAGTGACACCACTAGAGGCGGGAGCTCCTACAATGAGCAGTTCTTC.

The chain carries TRBV18 and TRBJ2-1, with 8 bases fitting TRBD1. The germline gives CDR1 KGHSH, CDR2 LQKENI. V trimming: 3 bases; J trimming: 2 bases; junction bases outside the gene matches: 3. This CDR3 contains 15 residues. The CDR3 sequence: CASSPMTGAYNEQFF. The CDR3 DNA reads as TGTGCCAGCTCACCCATGACAGGGGCCTACAATGAGCAGTTCTTC.

The chain is built from TRBV11-2 and TRBJ2-7; 13 bases align to TRBD2. V lost 1 base, J lost 7 bases, and 10 bases stayed unmatched. There are 17 residues in the CDR3. Germline-derived CDR1 and CDR2 are SGHAT and FQNNGV. The CDR3 region has the DNA TGTGCCAGCAGCTTAGGAATTCAACTAGCGGGGGGGCTAGAGCAGTACTTC. Translating it yields CASSLGIQLAGGLEQYF.

In this sample, this clonotype turned up many times. This sequence joins TRBV4-3 and TRBJ2-4; 7 bases match TRBD2. J was trimmed by 6 bases and V by 0 bases; bases with no gene match: 2. CDR1 LGHNA and CDR2 YSLEER come from the germline V gene. CDR3 length equals 14 residues. The CDR3, as DNA: TGCGCCAGCAGCCAAGACCCTAGCGGAAACATTCAGTACTTC. Its protein product is CASSQDPSGNIQYF.

The chain recombines TRBV21-1 with TRBJ1-1; TRBD1 is the table's D call and was not checked against the DNA. TRBV21-1 is an annotated pseudogene. The CDR3 is 15 residues long. CDR3 sequence (DNA): TGTGCCAGCAGCAAAGCCTCCTTTTTACAGGGAAGAGCTTTCTTT. It specifies CASSKASFLQGRAFF.

The table lists this clonotype with a few counts. The chain couples TRBV30 to TRBJ1-1, with a tentative D call TRBD1 (5 bases). The CDR3 is 12 amino acids. Germline CDR1 and CDR2: GTSNPN and SVGIG (reference sequence). Deletions cut 8 bases from V and 5 bases from J, with 15 bases between. CDR3 region: CALGNRQTEAFF. In DNA form, the CDR3 reads TGTGCCCTCGGGAACAGGCAGACTGAAGCTTTCTTT.

J is TRBJ1-2 and V is TRBV10-3; D is uncertain. In germline, CDR1 is ENHRY, CDR2 SYGVKD. V lost 2 bases and J lost 1, with 5 bases in between. The CDR3 loop spans 13 amino acids. In DNA, the CDR3 is TGTGCCATCAGTGAGACCAGTAACTATGGCTACACCTTC. Amino acid sequence: CAISETSNYGYTF.

This chain links TRBV7-2 with TRBJ2-1; D is undetermined. Germline CDR1 is SGHTA and CDR2 is FQGNSA. Trimming took 8 bases from V and 5 from J, leaving 13 bases between them. CDR3 length equals 13 residues. The CDR3 DNA follows: TGTGCCAGCTTGGTAGGGTTGAACAATGAGCAGTTCTTC. Translation: CASLVGLNNEQFF. The full variable domain, its missing parts supplied by reference TRBV7-2 and TRBJ2-1, is GAGVSQSPSNKVTEKGKDVELRCDPISGHTALYWYRQSLGQGLEFLIYFQGNSAPDKSGLPSDRFSAERTGGSVSTLTIQRTQQEDSAVYLCASLVGLNNEQFFGPGTRLTVL.

This clonotype was observed a few times. The chain recombines TRBV20-1 with TRBJ2-3; no firm D call. Germline CDR1 reads DFQATT; CDR2 reads SNEGSKA (reference sequence). V lost 6 bases to trimming and J lost 8 bases, with 18 bases between them. The CDR3 is 13 residues long. For the CDR3, the DNA is TGCAGTGCACCGCTGGTGAGCTTTCGTACGCAGTATTTT. This sequence encodes CSAPLVSFRTQYF.

This clonotype turned up a few times. The chain employs TRBV12-3 or TRBV12-4 and TRBJ1-5, with a weak D call TRBD1 (5 bases). CDR3 length equals 14 residues. With 7 bases removed from V and 3 bases from J, the gap between germline ends came to 13 bases. The CDR3 loop is CASTPGLYNQPQHF. The CDR3 nucleotides read TGTGCCAGCACCCCGGGACTCTACAATCAGCCCCAGCATTTT.

This clonotype was counted ten times or more. The chain has TRBV5-4 and TRBJ2-5, with 9 nucleotides matching TRBD2. CDR3 length: 15 residues. Germline loops: CDR1 SGHNT, CDR2 YYREEE (reference sequence). Unmatched junction bases numbered 4, after V lost 3 bases and J lost 1 base. The CDR3 DNA reads as TGTGCCAGCAGCTCAGCGGGGGGACTCCAAGAGACCCAGTACTTC. As protein: CASSSAGGLQETQYF.

The sample holds a few counts of this clonotype. The chain recombines TRBV7-2 with TRBJ2-1; D is ambiguous. In germline, CDR1 is SGHTA, CDR2 FQGNSA. CDR3 length: 15 amino acids. The V end lost 3 bases, the J end lost 8 bases, and 17 bases lay between the germline ends. The CDR3 sequence: CASSFDWVSVDEQFF. The CDR3 nucleotides are TGTGCCAGCAGCTTTGATTGGGTGAGCGTGGATGAGCAGTTCTTC. The variable domain in full, with the rest retrieved from reference TRBV7-2 and TRBJ2-1, is GAGVSQSPSNKVTEKGKDVELRCDPISGHTALYWYRQSLGQGLEFLIYFQGNSAPDKSGLPSDRFSAERTGGSVSTLTIQRTQQEDSAVYLCASSFDWVSVDEQFFGPGTRLTVL.

The chain couples TRBV7-9 to TRBJ1-5; the D gene is possibly TRBD1 (6 bases). The CDR3 extends over 16 amino acids. CDR1 SEHNR and CDR2 FQNEAQ come from the germline V gene (reference sequence). Trimming took 4 bases from V and 0 from J, leaving 13 bases between them. The CDR3: CASSSTGADSNQPQHF. CDR3 bases: TGTGCCAGCAGCTCGACAGGAGCCGATAGCAATCAGCCCCAGCATTTT.

A few counts support this clonotype. This chain uses TRBV12-3 or TRBV12-4 with TRBJ2-5; 11 bases are a match to TRBD2. The J segment lost 5 bases and the V segment lost 3 bases, leaving 14 bases of the junction unmatched. This CDR3 comprises 18 residues. For the CDR3, the DNA is TGTGCCAGCAGTTTGATGGGGAAAACTAGCGGGGGCCGGGAGACCCAGTACTTC. It specifies CASSLMGKTSGGRETQYF.

This clonotype was found a few times. The chain is built from TRBV9 and TRBJ2-7; possible D gene TRBD2, 5 bases. The ends were cut back, 1 base at V and 2 bases at J, with 10 bases in the middle. This CDR3 has 14 amino acids. Germline V CDR1 and CDR2: SGDLS, YYNGEE. CDR3 amino acids: CASSVTAEPYEQYF. The CDR3 DNA reads TGTGCCAGCAGCGTAACAGCGGAGCCCTACGAGCAGTACTTC.

Of note for this clonotype: One end of the junction is discordant with germline, which a read error may explain. This sequence joins TRBV9 and TRBJ2-1; 9 bases are shared with TRBD1. CDR3 size: 18 residues. Germline CDR1 is SGDLS and CDR2 is YYNGEE. CDR3 DNA: TGTGCCAGCAGCGATACCAACCGGGACAGGGTAACCTACGATGAGCAGTTCTTC. Its protein product is CASSDTNRDRVTYDEQFF.

This clonotype was counted a single time. The chain couples TRBV6-6 to TRBJ2-1; D remains ambiguous. Trimming took 10 bases from V and 0 from J, leaving 4 bases between them. The CDR3 sequence is 11 residues long. From germline, CDR1 is MNHNY and CDR2 SVGAGI (reference sequence). CDR3 loop: CATDSYNEQFF. DNA for the CDR3: TGTGCCACCGACTCCTACAATGAGCAGTTCTTC.

The chain employs TRBV5-4 and TRBJ2-2, with D hard to call. V was cut by 2 bases and J by 6 bases, with 5 bases left in between. Germline V gene sequence: CDR1 SGHNT, CDR2 YYREEE (reference sequence). The CDR3 length is 12 residues. The CDR3 here is CASSLTPGELFF. CDR3 in DNA: TGTGCCAGCAGCTTAACGCCCGGGGAGCTGTTTTTT.

The rearrangement joins TRBV6-6 to TRBJ2-7, with TRBD1 matching 9 bases. This CDR3 contains 18 residues. Germline lookup yields CDR1 MNHNY and CDR2 SVGAGI (reference sequence). J lost 1 base, V lost 0 bases, and 10 bases had no gene match. The CDR3 DNA sequence: TGTGCCAGCAGTTACTCGATAGGGGGACAGGGCCCTTCCTACGAGCAGTACTTC. Its protein is CASSYSIGGQGPSYEQYF.

This clonotype was detected only a few times. The DNA of the CDR3 is TGTGCCAGCAGCTCAGGACCTCACTACGAGCAGTACTTC. Protein: CASSSGPHYEQYF. V is TRBV5-4 and J is TRBJ2-7; D unclear. CDR1 and CDR2 from the germline V gene are SGHNT and YYREEE (reference sequence). Trimming took 3 bases from V and 3 from J, leaving 10 bases between them. CDR3 length equals 13 residues.

This clonotype was counted only a few times. The rearrangement uses TRBV19 and TRBJ1-5; 11 bases are shared with TRBD1. V lost 2 bases and J lost 8; bases outside the gene matches: 8. Germline assignment: CDR1 LNHDA and CDR2 SQIVND (reference sequence). The CDR3 contains 16 residues. CDR3 nucleotide sequence: TGTGCCAGTAGTATAACCGGACAGGGGGCCTGGGAGCCCCAGCATTTT. It is translated as CASSITGQGAWEPQHF.

The chain joins TRBV11-2 to TRBJ1-1; the D gene is possibly TRBD1 (5 bases). This CDR3 region has 16 residues. CDR1 is SGHAT and CDR2 is FQNNGV in the germline V gene. Trimming took off 5 bases at V and 1 base at J, with 17 bases between the two ends. Here the CDR3 DNA reads TGTGCCAGCAGCCCAGCATGGGGCCTCGGGAACACTGAAGCTTTCTTT. This translates into CASSPAWGLGNTEAFF.